This T cell receptor beta chain was recorded in a study of T cells in Graves' hyperthyroidism and ophthalmopathy. Study observations and caveats: The model anticipated ophthalmopathy a median about six months pre-onset.

RNA transcripts gave rise to amplified TCR beta CDR3 regions. The HTBI primer set drove a first-round RT-PCR of the TCR CDR3. TCRdb re-analysed the multiplex PCR reads in MiXCR, keeping a single row per CDR3 protein. The data show roughly 510,000 distinct CDR3 sequences, under 25% seen once. Hyperthyroidism had been newly diagnosed in patients aged 18 to 65, and its duration was under 2 months. With respect to this clonotype: As yet, its antigen is unknown. The junction shows a germline mismatch at one end, possibly a read error.

The CDR3 consists of 12 residues. CDR1 is MNHNS, CDR2 SASEGT, per germline. Sequencing was carried out using blood. This receptor was obtained from a man between 18 and 29 years old with Graves' hyperthyroidism. This chain links TRBV6-1 with TRBJ1-2; 8 bases are shared with TRBD1. CDR3 in DNA: TGTGCCAGCAGCCCCTCGACAGGGGATCAGGCCTTC. The encoded protein is CASSPSTGDQAF.